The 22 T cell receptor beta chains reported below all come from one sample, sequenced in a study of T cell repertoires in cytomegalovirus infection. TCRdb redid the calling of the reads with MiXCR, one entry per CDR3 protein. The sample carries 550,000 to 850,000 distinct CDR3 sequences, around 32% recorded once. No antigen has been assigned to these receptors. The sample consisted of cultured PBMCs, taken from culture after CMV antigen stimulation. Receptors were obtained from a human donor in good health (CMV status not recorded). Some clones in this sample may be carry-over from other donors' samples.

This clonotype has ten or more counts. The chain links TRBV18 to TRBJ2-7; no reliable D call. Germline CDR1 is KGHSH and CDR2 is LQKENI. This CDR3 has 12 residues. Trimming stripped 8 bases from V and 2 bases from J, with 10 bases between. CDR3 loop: CASSPGAYEQYF. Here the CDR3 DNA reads TGTGCCAGCAGTCCGGGTGCCTACGAGCAGTACTTC. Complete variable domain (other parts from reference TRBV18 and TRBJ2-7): NAGVMQNPRHLVRRRGQEARLRCSPMKGHSHVYWYRQLPEEGLKFMVYLQKENIIDESGMPKERFSAEFPKEGPSILRIQQVVRGDSAAYFCASSPGAYEQYFGPGTRLTVT.

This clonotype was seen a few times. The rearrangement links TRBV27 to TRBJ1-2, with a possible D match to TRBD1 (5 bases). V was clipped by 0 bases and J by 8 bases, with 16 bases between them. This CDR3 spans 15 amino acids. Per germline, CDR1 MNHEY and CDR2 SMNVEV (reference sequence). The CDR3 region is CASSLSVGHSGGYTF. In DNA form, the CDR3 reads TGTGCCAGCAGTTTATCGGTAGGACACTCAGGCGGCTACACCTTC.

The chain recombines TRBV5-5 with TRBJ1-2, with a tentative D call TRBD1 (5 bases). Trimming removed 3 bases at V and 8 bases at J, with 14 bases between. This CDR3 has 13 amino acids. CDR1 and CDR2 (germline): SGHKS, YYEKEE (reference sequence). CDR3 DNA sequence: TGTGCCAGCAGCTCCCGGGGGGACGGAGGCTACACCTTC. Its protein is CASSSRGDGGYTF.

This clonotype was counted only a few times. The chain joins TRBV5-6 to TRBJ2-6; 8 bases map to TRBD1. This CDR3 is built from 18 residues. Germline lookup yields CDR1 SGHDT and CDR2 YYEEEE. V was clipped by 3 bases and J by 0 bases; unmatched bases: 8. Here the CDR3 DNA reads TGTGCCAGCAGCTCTGTGGACAGGGTATTCTCTGGGGCCAACGTCCTGACTTTC. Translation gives CASSSVDRVFSGANVLTF.

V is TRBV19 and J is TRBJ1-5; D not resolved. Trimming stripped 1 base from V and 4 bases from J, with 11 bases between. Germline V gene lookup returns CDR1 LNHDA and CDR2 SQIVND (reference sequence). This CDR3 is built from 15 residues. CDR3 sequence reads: CASSIVTGGNQPQHF. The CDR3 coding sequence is TGTGCCAGTAGTATAGTTACGGGAGGGAATCAGCCCCAGCATTTT.

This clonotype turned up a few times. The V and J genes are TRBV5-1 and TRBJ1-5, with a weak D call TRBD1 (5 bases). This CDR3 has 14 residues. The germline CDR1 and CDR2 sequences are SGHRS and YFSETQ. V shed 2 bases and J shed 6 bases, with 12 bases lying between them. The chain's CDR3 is CASSLTPGPQPQHF. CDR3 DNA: TGCGCCAGCAGCTTAACTCCGGGACCTCAGCCCCAGCATTTT.

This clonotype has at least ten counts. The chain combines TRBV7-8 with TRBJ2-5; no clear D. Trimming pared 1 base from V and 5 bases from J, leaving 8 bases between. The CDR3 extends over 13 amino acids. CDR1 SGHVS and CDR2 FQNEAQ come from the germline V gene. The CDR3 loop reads CASSLDLAETQYF. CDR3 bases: TGTGCCAGCAGCTTAGACCTTGCGGAGACCCAGTACTTC.

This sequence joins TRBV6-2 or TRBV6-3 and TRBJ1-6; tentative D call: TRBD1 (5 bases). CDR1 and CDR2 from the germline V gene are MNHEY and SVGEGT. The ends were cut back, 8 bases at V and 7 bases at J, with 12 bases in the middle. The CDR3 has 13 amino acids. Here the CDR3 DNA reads TGTGCCAGCGCTTTTCGACAGAATTCACCCCTCCACTTT. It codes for CASAFRQNSPLHF.

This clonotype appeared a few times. CDR3 protein: CASNLGGPQETQYF. In DNA form, the CDR3 reads TGTGCCAGCAACCTAGGAGGGCCTCAAGAGACCCAGTACTTC. J is TRBJ2-5 and V is TRBV12-3 or TRBV12-4, with a possible D match to TRBD2 (6 bases). V lost 7 bases to trimming and J lost 2 bases, with 14 bases between them. CDR3 length: 14 residues.

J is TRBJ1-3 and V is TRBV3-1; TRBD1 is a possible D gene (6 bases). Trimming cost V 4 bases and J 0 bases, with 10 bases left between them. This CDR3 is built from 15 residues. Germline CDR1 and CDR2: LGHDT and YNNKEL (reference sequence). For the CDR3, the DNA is TGTGCCAGCAGCCGGAGGGGGGGCTCTGGAAACACCATATATTTT. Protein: CASSRRGGSGNTIYF.

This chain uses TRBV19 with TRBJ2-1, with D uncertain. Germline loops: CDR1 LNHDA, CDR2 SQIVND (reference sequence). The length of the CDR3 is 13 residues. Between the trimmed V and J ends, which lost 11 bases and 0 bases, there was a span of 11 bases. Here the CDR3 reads CAPSPGSYNEQFF. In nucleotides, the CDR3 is TGTGCCCCCTCTCCCGGCTCCTACAATGAGCAGTTCTTC. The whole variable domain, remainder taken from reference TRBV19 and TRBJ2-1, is DGGITQSPKYLFRKEGQNVTLSCEQNLNHDAMYWYRQDPGQGLRLIYYSQIVNDFQKGDIAEGYSVSREKKESFPLTVTSAQKNPTAFYLCAPSPGSYNEQFFGPGTRLTVL.

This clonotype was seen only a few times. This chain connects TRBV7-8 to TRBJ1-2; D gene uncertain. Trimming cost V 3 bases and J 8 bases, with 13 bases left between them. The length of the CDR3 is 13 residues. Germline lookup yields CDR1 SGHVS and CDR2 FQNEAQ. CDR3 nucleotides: TGTGCCAGCAGCTTTAGAGCTTTACGGGGCTACACCTTC. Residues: CASSFRALRGYTF.

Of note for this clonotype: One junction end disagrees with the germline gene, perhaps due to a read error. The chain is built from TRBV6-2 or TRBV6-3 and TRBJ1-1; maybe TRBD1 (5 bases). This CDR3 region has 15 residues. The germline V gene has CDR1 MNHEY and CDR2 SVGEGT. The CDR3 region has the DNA TGTACCAGCAGCTCACGCAGGGATGAGGGCACTGAAGCTTTCTTT. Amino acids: CTSSSRRDEGTEAFF.

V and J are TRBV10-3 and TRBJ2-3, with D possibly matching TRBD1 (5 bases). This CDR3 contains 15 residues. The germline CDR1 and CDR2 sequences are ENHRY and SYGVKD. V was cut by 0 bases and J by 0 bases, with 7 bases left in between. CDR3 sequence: CAISESGQSTDTQYF. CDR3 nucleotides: TGTGCCATCAGTGAGTCGGGGCAGAGCACAGATACGCAGTATTTT.

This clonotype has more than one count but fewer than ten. The DNA of the CDR3 is TGCGCCAGCAGCCAAGAGTCTAGCGGGGCGTACTACGAGCAGTACTTC. Its protein product is CASSQESSGAYYEQYF. The chain links TRBV4-1 to TRBJ2-7; 9 nucleotides match TRBD2. The CDR3 covers 16 residues. From germline, CDR1 is MGHRA and CDR2 YSYEKL. Trimming cost V 0 bases and J 3 bases; bases outside gene matches: 6.

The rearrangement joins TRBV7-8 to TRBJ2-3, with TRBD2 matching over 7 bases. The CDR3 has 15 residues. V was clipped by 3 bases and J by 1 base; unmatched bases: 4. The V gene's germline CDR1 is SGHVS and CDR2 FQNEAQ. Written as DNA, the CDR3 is TGTGCCAGCAGCTTTGCGGGGGAGGGCACAGATACGCAGTATTTT. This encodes CASSFAGEGTDTQYF.

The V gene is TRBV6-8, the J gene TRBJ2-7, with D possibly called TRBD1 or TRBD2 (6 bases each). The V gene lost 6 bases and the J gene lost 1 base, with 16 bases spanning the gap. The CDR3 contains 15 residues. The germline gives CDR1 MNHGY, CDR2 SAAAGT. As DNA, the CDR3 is TGTGCCAGCAGCCAAAGGGGGGCAATTTCCTACGAGCAGTACTTC. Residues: CASSQRGAISYEQYF.

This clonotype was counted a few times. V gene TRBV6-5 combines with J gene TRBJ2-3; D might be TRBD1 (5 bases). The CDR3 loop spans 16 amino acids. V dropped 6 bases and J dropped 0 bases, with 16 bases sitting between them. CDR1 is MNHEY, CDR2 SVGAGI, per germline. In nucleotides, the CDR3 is TGTGCCAGCAGCCGCCTTGGGGCGGCTAGCACAGATACGCAGTATTTT. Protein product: CASSRLGAASTDTQYF.

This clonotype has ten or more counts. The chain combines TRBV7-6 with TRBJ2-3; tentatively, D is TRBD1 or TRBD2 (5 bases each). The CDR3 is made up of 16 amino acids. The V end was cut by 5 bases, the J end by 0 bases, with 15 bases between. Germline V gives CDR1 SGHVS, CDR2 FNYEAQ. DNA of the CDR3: TGTGCCAGCAGCCCCTCCTCCGGGACGAGCACAGATACGCAGTATTTT. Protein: CASSPSSGTSTDTQYF.

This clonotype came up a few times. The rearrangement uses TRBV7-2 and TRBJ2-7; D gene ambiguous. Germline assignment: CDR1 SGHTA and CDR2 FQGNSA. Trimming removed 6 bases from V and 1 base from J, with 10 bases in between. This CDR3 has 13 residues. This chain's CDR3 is CASSASASYEQYF. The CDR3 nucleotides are TGTGCCAGCAGTGCAAGCGCGTCCTACGAGCAGTACTTC.

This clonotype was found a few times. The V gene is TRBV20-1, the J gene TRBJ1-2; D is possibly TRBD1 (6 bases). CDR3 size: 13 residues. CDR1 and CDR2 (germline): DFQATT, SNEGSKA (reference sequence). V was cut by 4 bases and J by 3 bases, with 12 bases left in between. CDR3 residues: CSAIPGHDYGYTF. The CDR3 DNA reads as TGCAGTGCTATCCCGGGACACGACTATGGCTACACCTTC.

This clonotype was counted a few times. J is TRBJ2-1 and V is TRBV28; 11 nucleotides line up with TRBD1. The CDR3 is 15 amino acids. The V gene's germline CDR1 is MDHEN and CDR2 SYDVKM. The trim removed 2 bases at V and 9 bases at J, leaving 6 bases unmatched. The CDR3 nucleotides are TGTGCCAGCAGTTTACCCGGGACAGGGGGGATTGAGCAGTTCTTC. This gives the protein CASSLPGTGGIEQFF.